This entry lists 31 T cell receptor beta chains sequenced from one sample in a study of regulatory T cells in long-lasting Graves disease. Sequencing libraries for TCR beta were prepared with iRepertoire HTBI primers and Arm-PCR of CDR3 regions. Via MiXCR, TCRdb re-called the multiplex PCR reads, giving one row per CDR3 protein. The repertoire holds a few hundred thousand distinct CDR3 sequences, with around 20% as singletons. Time point in this sample: newly diagnosed GD, antithyroid drugs for less than 3 months. From RNA extracted from PBMCs, the TCR library was made. This material consisted of peripheral blood mononuclear cells (PBMCs), taken at new diagnosis, from a patient treated with antithyroid drugs. The receptors shown here come from a female donor with Graves disease.

This clonotype appeared many times. The J gene is TRBJ1-1, the V gene TRBV9, with 8 bases fitting TRBD1. V lost 4 bases, J lost 3 bases, and 8 bases stayed unmatched. Germline CDR1 is SGDLS and CDR2 is YYNGEE. CDR3 length: 15 residues. The CDR3 spells CASSPGDRWDTEAFF. CDR3 in DNA: TGTGCCAGCAGCCCCGGGGACAGGTGGGACACTGAAGCTTTCTTT.

This clonotype was detected ten times or more. This sequence joins TRBV2 and TRBJ1-4; tentative D call: TRBD1 (6 bases). With 5 bases removed from V and 0 bases from J, the gap between germline ends came to 10 bases. Looked up from germline, CDR1 is SNHLY and CDR2 is FYNNEI. This CDR3 spans 15 amino acids. Here the CDR3 reads CASSPDRPTNEKLFF. Here the CDR3 DNA reads TGTGCCAGCAGTCCAGACAGGCCAACTAATGAAAAACTGTTTTTT.

This clonotype appeared many times. This chain joins TRBV12-3 or TRBV12-4 and TRBJ2-5; TRBD1 matches at 8 bases. V dropped 7 bases and J dropped 2; count of bases not matched to a gene: 12. The CDR3 is 16 residues long. The CDR3 nucleotides read TGTGCCAGCACCGCTGGGACAGGCGGCGGGCAAGAGACCCAGTACTTC. Its translation: CASTAGTGGGQETQYF.

With regard to this clonotype: This clone may be a read error of a much larger clone one base away. The chain employs TRBV24-1 and TRBJ2-7; a possible D gene is TRBD1 (6 bases). Deletions cut 5 bases from V and 1 base from J, with 8 bases between. Germline CDR1 KGHDR, CDR2 SFDVKD. The length of the CDR3 is 13 residues. The DNA for the CDR3 is TGTGCCACCAGTGCAGGGGCTTCCTACGAGCAGTACTTC. This encodes CATSAGASYEQYF.

DNA for the CDR3: TGTGCCAGCAGCCAAACAGCGGGGGGCCAGCAGTTCTTC. This translates into CASSQTAGGQQFF. The V gene is TRBV11-2, the J gene TRBJ2-5; the match to TRBD2 covers 9 bases. Judging by the DNA end, TRBJ2-1 fits better; the J call may be wrong. The CDR3 has 13 amino acids. Germline V lookup: CDR1 SGHAT, CDR2 FQNNGV.

This clonotype showed up just a few times. The J gene is TRBJ1-5, the V gene TRBV19; D uncertain. Germline loops: CDR1 LNHDA, CDR2 SQIVND (reference sequence). Trimming removed 7 bases from V and 7 bases from J, with 14 bases in between. The CDR3 loop spans 13 amino acids. For the CDR3, the DNA is TGTGCCAGTAACCGAAGAGGGATGCAGCCCCAGCATTTT. This gives the protein CASNRRGMQPQHF.

The CDR3 sequence is CASSLGGRTGRETQYF. The CDR3 bases are TGTGCCAGCAGCTTAGGCGGGAGGACAGGGAGAGAGACCCAGTACTTC. The gene calls are TRBV7-6 and TRBJ2-3; D is perhaps TRBD1 or TRBD2 (8 bases each). The J call is uncertain, as TRBJ2-5 better fits the DNA end. The CDR3 is 16 amino acids. Germline CDR1 reads SGHVS; CDR2 reads FNYEAQ.

This clonotype was observed a few times. The CDR3 is CASSWLAQGVYEQYF. In DNA, the CDR3 is TGTGCCAGCAGTTGGTTAGCCCAGGGGGTCTACGAGCAGTACTTC. V usage is TRBV6-5 and J usage is TRBJ2-7, with 7 bases that match TRBD1. The germline V gene has CDR1 MNHEY and CDR2 SVGAGI. The CDR3 has 15 residues. Trimming removed 4 bases from V and 3 bases from J; junction bases left unmatched: 9.

This clonotype was counted only a few times. The CDR3 bases are TGCGCCAGCAGCCAACAGGACAGGTCCGGCGAGCAGTTCTTC. Translating gives CASSQQDRSGEQFF. The rearrangement joins TRBV4-3 to TRBJ2-1, with 7 nucleotides matching TRBD1. Per germline, CDR1 LGHNA and CDR2 YSLEER. The CDR3 runs to 14 residues. J was trimmed by 10 bases and V by 2 bases; bases with no gene match: 8.

This clonotype was seen at least ten times. J is TRBJ2-2 and V is TRBV7-9; possibly TRBD1 or TRBD2 for D (6 bases each). The CDR3 is 19 residues long. CDR1 and CDR2 (germline): SEHNR, FQNEAQ (reference sequence). The V gene lost 0 bases and the J gene lost 5 bases, with 22 bases spanning the gap. CDR3 DNA: TGTGCCAGCAGCTTAGCGTACGGAACCCGGAGAGGGGGGACCGGGGAGCTGTTTTTT. Residues: CASSLAYGTRRGGTGELFF.

This clonotype was detected once. The rearrangement joins TRBV28 to TRBJ1-1; D ambiguous. The CDR3 contains 15 residues. Trimming removed 6 bases at V and 1 base at J, with 15 bases between. The germline V gene has CDR1 MDHEN and CDR2 SYDVKM. CDR3 region: CASSSPGAGNTEAFF. The CDR3 DNA follows: TGTGCCAGCAGCTCACCGGGTGCGGGGAACACTGAAGCTTTCTTT.

In this sample, this clonotype turned up many times. This chain links TRBV7-2 with TRBJ2-1; D remains ambiguous. The CDR3 loop spans 13 amino acids. Germline V gene lookup returns CDR1 SGHTA and CDR2 FQGNSA. Trimming left V 5 bases short and J 10 bases short, with 15 bases between. CDR3 bases: TGTGCCAGCAGCCCCCGGGCCCCAAAGGAGCAGTTCTTC. Amino acid sequence: CASSPRAPKEQFF.

This clonotype has a count of ten or more. This chain uses TRBV27 with TRBJ2-7; D unclear. The CDR3 covers 15 residues. V was shortened by 0 bases and J by 4 bases, with 13 bases between the two germline ends. The germline V gene encodes CDR1 MNHEY and CDR2 SMNVEV (reference sequence). DNA for the CDR3: TGTGCCAGCAGTTTATCGGCCCACTTACAATACGAGCAGTACTTC. It encodes CASSLSAHLQYEQYF.

This clonotype was observed at least ten times. The chain is built from TRBV9 and TRBJ1-5; 7 bases agree with TRBD1. V dropped 6 bases and J dropped 1; count of bases not matched to a gene: 7. The CDR3 covers 15 residues. In germline, CDR1 is SGDLS, CDR2 YYNGEE. DNA for the CDR3: TGTGCCAGCACACAAACAGGGGAGAGCAATCAGCCCCAGCATTTT. Translating it yields CASTQTGESNQPQHF. Full variable domain (remainder filled in from reference TRBV9 and TRBJ1-5): DSGVTQTPKHLITATGQRVTLRCSPRSGDLSVYWYQQSLDQGLQFLIQYYNGEERAKGNILERFSAQQFPDLHSELNLSSLELGDSALYFCASTQTGESNQPQHFGDGTRLSIL.

By share, this clonotype ranks as medium-sized (0.01 to 0.1%). J is TRBJ2-3 and V is TRBV7-2; D remains unclear. Germline assignment: CDR1 SGHTA and CDR2 FQGNSA. Deletions cut 3 bases from V and 4 bases from J, with 8 bases between. This CDR3 comprises 13 residues. DNA of the CDR3: TGTGCCAGCAGCTTTTCCGACTCAGATACGCAGTATTTT. Translated, it gives CASSFSDSDTQYF.

Many counts were recorded for this clonotype. CDR3 sequence reads: CASKGDYNTEAFF. The CDR3 nucleotides read TGTGCCAGCAAGGGAGACTATAACACTGAAGCTTTCTTT. The rearrangement joins TRBV5-6 to TRBJ1-1; D is unclear. The CDR3 totals 13 residues. The V and J ends lost 6 bases and 2 bases respectively, with 11 bases between them. The germline CDR1 and CDR2 sequences are SGHDT and YYEEEE.

This clonotype was picked up one time. The rearrangement links TRBV12-3 or TRBV12-4 to TRBJ2-3; TRBD2 might be the D (6 bases). The ends were cut back, 3 bases at V and 0 bases at J, with 13 bases in the middle. The CDR3 spans 16 residues. CDR3 in amino acids: CASSLWGSGSTDTQYF. CDR3 bases: TGTGCCAGCAGTTTGTGGGGGAGCGGGAGCACAGATACGCAGTATTTT.

The V and J genes are TRBV6-2 or TRBV6-3 and TRBJ2-3; D ambiguous. The V end lost 7 bases, the J end lost 2 bases, and 7 bases lay between the germline ends. Germline V gene data show CDR1 as MNHEY and CDR2 as SVGEGT. This CDR3 has 12 residues. The CDR3 DNA reads as TGTGCCAGCATGGAGAACACAGATACGCAGTATTTT. Amino acid sequence: CASMENTDTQYF.

This clonotype has at least ten counts. The chain combines TRBV7-2 with TRBJ2-3; D unclear. Germline lookup yields CDR1 SGHTA and CDR2 FQGNSA. V lost 1 base to trimming and J lost 6 bases, with 5 bases between them. The CDR3 contains 12 residues. The CDR3 nucleotides read TGTGCCAGCAGCTTAGATAGTGATACGCAGTATTTT. Amino acid sequence: CASSLDSDTQYF.

This clonotype was seen ten or more times. The V and J genes are TRBV7-2 and TRBJ2-5; TRBD2 is a possible D gene (5 bases). Germline CDR1 is SGHTA and CDR2 is FQGNSA. V was clipped by 1 base and J by 5 bases, with 8 bases between them. CDR3 length: 13 amino acids. CDR3 loop: CASSLVRDETQYF. CDR3 DNA: TGTGCCAGCAGCTTAGTGAGGGATGAGACCCAGTACTTC.

The sample holds many counts of this clonotype. The V gene is TRBV10-2, the J gene TRBJ2-3; 12 bases map to TRBD1. J was trimmed by 4 bases and V by 2 bases; bases with no gene match: 13. The length of the CDR3 is 19 residues. Germline V gene sequence: CDR1 WSHSY, CDR2 SAAADI. The CDR3 here is CASSEPFSTGTGGADTQYF. The CDR3 nucleotides read TGCGCCAGCAGTGAGCCCTTTTCGACGGGGACAGGGGGCGCAGATACGCAGTATTTT.

This clonotype was counted ten times or more. This chain connects TRBV30 to TRBJ2-5, with D hard to call. Trimming left V 6 bases short and J 2 bases short, with 16 bases between. CDR3 size: 14 residues. Germline CDR1 reads GTSNPN; CDR2 reads SVGIG (reference sequence). The CDR3 here is CACHSGTRQETQYF. The DNA of the CDR3 is TGTGCCTGTCACTCTGGAACCCGTCAAGAGACCCAGTACTTC.

This clonotype has a count of ten or more. CDR3 in DNA: TGTGCCTGGAGTTGGGGTCCCGGGGAGCTGTTTTTT. It encodes CAWSWGPGELFF. The V and J genes are TRBV30 and TRBJ2-2, with D unresolved. V shed 2 bases and J shed 6 bases, with 7 bases lying between them. The CDR3 loop spans 12 amino acids. In germline, CDR1 is GTSNPN, CDR2 SVGIG (reference sequence).

This clonotype was detected ten times or more. V is TRBV7-8 and J is TRBJ1-3; D gene uncertain. Germline CDR1 reads SGHVS; CDR2 reads FQNEAQ. Trimming shortened V by 2 bases and J by 0 bases, and 5 bases separated the two germline ends. CDR3 length: 14 amino acids. The CDR3 protein is CASSLMVSGNTIYF. Here the CDR3 DNA reads TGTGCCAGCAGCTTAATGGTCTCTGGAAACACCATATATTTT. The whole variable domain, remainder taken from reference TRBV7-8 and TRBJ1-3, is GAGVSQSPRYKVAKRGQDVALRCDPISGHVSLFWYQQALGQGPEFLTYFQNEAQLDKSGLPSDRFFAERPEGSVSTLKIQRTQQEDSAVYLCASSLMVSGNTIYFGEGSWLTVV.

This chain links TRBV5-1 with TRBJ2-7, with a possible D match to TRBD2 (5 bases). The ends were cut back, 4 bases at V and 4 bases at J, with 12 bases in the middle. This CDR3 is built from 13 residues. CDR1 and CDR2 (germline): SGHRS, YFSETQ. As DNA, the CDR3 is TGCGCCAGCAGCGGGGAGACGGGGTACGAGCAGTACTTC. It yields the protein CASSGETGYEQYF.

This clonotype came up a few times. This chain joins TRBV5-5 and TRBJ1-5, with a tentative D call TRBD1 (5 bases). The CDR3 spans 15 residues. CDR1 and CDR2 from the germline V gene are SGHKS and YYEKEE (reference sequence). Trimming left V 1 base short and J 3 bases short, with 11 bases between. CDR3 loop: CASSLQQAPNQPQHF. Written as DNA, the CDR3 is TGTGCCAGCAGCTTGCAACAGGCACCCAATCAGCCCCAGCATTTT.

This clonotype was picked up one time. A much bigger clone sits one base away, suggesting this may be a read error. The rearrangement joins TRBV29-1 to TRBJ1-1; D is ambiguous. This CDR3 contains 14 residues. The germline V gene encodes CDR1 SQVTM and CDR2 ANQGSEA. This CDR3 reads CSVGEDLMNAEAFF. The DNA of the CDR3 is TGCAGCGTTGGCGAGGATCTCATGAACGCTGAAGCTTTCTTT.

The chain links TRBV2 to TRBJ1-1, with 8 nucleotides matching TRBD1. The V gene's germline CDR1 is SNHLY and CDR2 FYNNEI. J was trimmed by 8 bases and V by 7 bases; bases with no gene match: 9. This CDR3 region has 13 residues. The CDR3 DNA reads TGTGCCAGCACCCTCGGACAGGGAAGGGAAGCTTTCTTT. Residues: CASTLGQGREAFF.

This clonotype was observed many times. The chain combines TRBV6-2 or TRBV6-3 with TRBJ2-1; D unclear. The V end was cut by 5 bases, the J end by 6 bases, with 11 bases between. This CDR3 has 13 residues. CDR1 is MNHEY, CDR2 SVGEGT, per germline. This CDR3 is CASSKAGRNEQFF. The CDR3 DNA reads TGTGCCAGCAGTAAGGCAGGCCGCAATGAGCAGTTCTTC.

Note on this clonotype: A much more abundant neighbour one base away suggests this may be a read error. This chain connects TRBV10-3 to TRBJ2-5; the match to TRBD1 covers 8 bases. The CDR3 has 14 amino acids. Germline lookup yields CDR1 ENHRY and CDR2 SYGVKD. V shed 4 bases and J 5 bases; nucleotides not matched to a gene: 6. The CDR3 DNA is TGTGCCATCAGTGGCGAACAGGGGGATGAGACCCAGTACTTC. This sequence encodes CAISGEQGDETQYF.

This clonotype was detected ten times or more. This sequence joins TRBV4-3 and TRBJ1-4; D possibly corresponds to TRBD1 (6 bases). The V and J ends lost 4 bases and 3 bases respectively, with 15 bases between them. The V gene's germline CDR1 is LGHNA and CDR2 YSLEER. The CDR3 has 16 residues. Here the CDR3 reads CASSRLIGGANEKLFF. In nucleotides, the CDR3 is TGCGCCAGCAGCCGTCTCATAGGGGGGGCTAATGAAAAACTGTTTTTT.